This T cell receptor beta chain comes out of a study of PD-1 blockade in classical Hodgkin lymphoma. Whole-study results and caveats: Newly diagnosed patients were said to have less baseline TCR diversity than healthy donors did.

In the case of this clone: The target antigen is unknown.

Assay: immunoSEQ multiplex PCR; the TCRdb copy retains only in-frame clones and omits some. The sample holds 100,000 to 130,000 clones; 80% to 90% are singletons and the top ten take approximately 20%. Relapse after autologous stem cell transplantation occurred in every patient, and brentuximab vedotin exposure varied. Complete response, partial response or progressive disease was recorded as best response. The CDR3 has 15 residues. In germline, CDR1 is GTSNPN, CDR2 SVGIG (reference sequence). V shed 2 bases, J shed 8 bases, and the junction held 11 bases outside the gene matches. The material sequenced was peripheral blood mononuclear cells (PBMCs), taken before the second cycle of nivolumab. V usage is TRBV30 and J usage is TRBJ1-3; TRBD1 agrees at 8 bases. This TCR was recovered from a human donor with classical Hodgkin lymphoma. In nucleotides, the CDR3 is TGTGCCTGGAGTAGATTCGGGACAGGATGGGACACCATATATTTT. It is translated as CAWSRFGTGWDTIYF. Drawing the rest from reference TRBV30 and TRBJ1-3, the complete variable domain is SQTIHQWPATLVQPVGSPLSLECTVEGTSNPNLYWYRQAAGRGLQLLFYSVGIGQISSEVPQNLSASRPQDRQFILSSKKLLLSDSGFYLCAWSRFGTGWDTIYFGEGSWLTVV.